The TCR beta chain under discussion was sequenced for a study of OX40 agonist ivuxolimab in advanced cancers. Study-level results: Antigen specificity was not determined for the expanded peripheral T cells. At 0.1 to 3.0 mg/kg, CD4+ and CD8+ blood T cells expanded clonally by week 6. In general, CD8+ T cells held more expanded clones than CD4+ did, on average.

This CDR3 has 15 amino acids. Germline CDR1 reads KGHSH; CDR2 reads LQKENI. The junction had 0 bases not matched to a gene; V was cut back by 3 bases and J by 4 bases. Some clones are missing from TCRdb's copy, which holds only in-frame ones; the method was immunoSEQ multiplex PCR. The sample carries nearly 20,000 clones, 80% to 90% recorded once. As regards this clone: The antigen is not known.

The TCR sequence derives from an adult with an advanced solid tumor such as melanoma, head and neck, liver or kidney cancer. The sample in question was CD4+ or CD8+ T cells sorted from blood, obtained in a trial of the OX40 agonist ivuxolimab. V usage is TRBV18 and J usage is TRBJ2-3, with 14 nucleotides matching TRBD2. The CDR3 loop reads CASSPGLAGADTQYF. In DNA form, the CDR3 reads TGTGCCAGCTCACCGGGACTAGCGGGAGCAGATACGCAGTATTTT.